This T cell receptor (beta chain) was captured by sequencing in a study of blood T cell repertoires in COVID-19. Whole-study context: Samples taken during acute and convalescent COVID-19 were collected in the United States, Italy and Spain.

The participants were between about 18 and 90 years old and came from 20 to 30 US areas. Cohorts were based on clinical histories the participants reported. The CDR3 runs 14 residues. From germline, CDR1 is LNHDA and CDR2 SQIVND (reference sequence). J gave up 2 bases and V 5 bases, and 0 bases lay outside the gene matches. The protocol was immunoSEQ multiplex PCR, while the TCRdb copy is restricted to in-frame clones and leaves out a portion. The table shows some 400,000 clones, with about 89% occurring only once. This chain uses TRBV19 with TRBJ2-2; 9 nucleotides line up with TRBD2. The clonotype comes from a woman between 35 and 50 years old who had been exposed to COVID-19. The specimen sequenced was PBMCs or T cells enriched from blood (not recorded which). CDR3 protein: CASSLAGNTGELFF. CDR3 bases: TGTGCCAGTAGTCTAGCGGGAAACACCGGGGAGCTGTTTTTT. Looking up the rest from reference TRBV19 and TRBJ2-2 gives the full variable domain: DGGITQSPKYLFRKEGQNVTLSCEQNLNHDAMYWYRQDPGQGLRLIYYSQIVNDFQKGDIAEGYSVSREKKESFPLTVTSAQKNPTAFYLCASSLAGNTGELFFGEGSRLTVL.